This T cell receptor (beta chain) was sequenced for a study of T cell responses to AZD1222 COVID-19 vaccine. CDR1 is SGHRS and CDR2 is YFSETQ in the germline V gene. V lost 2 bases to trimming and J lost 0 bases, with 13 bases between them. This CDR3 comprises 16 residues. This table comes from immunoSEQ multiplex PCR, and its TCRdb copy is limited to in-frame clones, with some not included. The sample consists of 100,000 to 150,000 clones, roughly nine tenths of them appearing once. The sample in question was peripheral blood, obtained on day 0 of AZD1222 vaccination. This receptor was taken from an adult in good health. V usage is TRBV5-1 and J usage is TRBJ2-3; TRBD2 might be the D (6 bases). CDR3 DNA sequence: TGCGCCAGCAGCTTAACCTCTAGCGTAAGCACAGATACGCAGTATTTT. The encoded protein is CASSLTSSVSTDTQYF.